Below, 13 T cell receptor beta chains from the same sample are listed, as sequenced in a study of cytomegalovirus exposure and HLA in healthy donors. Both 60 Vbeta primers and 13 Jbeta primers went into the PCR. The assay was immunoSEQ multiplex PCR, and TCRdb's table has in-frame clones only and misses some. This table holds about 64,000 clones. Sequencing was performed on PBMCs. The source is a woman between 18 and 29 years old in good health and CMV-seronegative.

This chain uses TRBV7-9 with TRBJ2-7; possibly TRBD2 for D (6 bases). V shed 5 bases and J shed 3 bases, with 17 bases lying between them. This CDR3 contains 15 residues. Germline V gives CDR1 SEHNR, CDR2 FQNEAQ (reference sequence). CDR3 coding DNA: TGTGCCAGCAGCCGCGGGGATGATAAGAACTACGAGCAGTACTTC. As protein: CASSRGDDKNYEQYF.

The chain is built from TRBV30 and TRBJ1-4; tentative D call: TRBD1 (6 bases). The ends were cut back, 0 bases at V and 8 bases at J, with 28 bases in the middle. The germline V gene has CDR1 GTSNPN and CDR2 SVGIG (reference sequence). The CDR3 is 19 residues long. DNA of the CDR3: TGTGCCTGGAGTGTATGCTTCCACCGAAAACAGGGTTTTCGGGAAAAACTGTTTTTT. Translated: CAWSVCFHRKQGFREKLFF.

A remark on this clone: The sample has other DNA sequences that encode this CDR3 too. The chain joins TRBV18 to TRBJ2-1; 11 positions agree with TRBD2. V gave up 0 bases and J gave up 5 bases; unmatched junction bases: 3. This CDR3 spans 16 amino acids. Germline V gene data show CDR1 as KGHSH and CDR2 as LQKENI. The DNA of the CDR3 is TGTGCCAGCTCACCACCCGGGACTAGCGGCCACAATGAGCAGTTCTTC. Translating gives CASSPPGTSGHNEQFF. The entire variable domain, with the rest obtained from reference TRBV18 and TRBJ2-1, is as follows: NAGVMQNPRHLVRRRGQEARLRCSPMKGHSHVYWYRQLPEEGLKFMVYLQKENIIDESGMPKERFSAEFPKEGPSILRIQQVVRGDSAAYFCASSPPGTSGHNEQFFGPGTRLTVL.

The chain couples TRBV29-1 to TRBJ1-1, with D possibly TRBD1 on 5 matching bases. Trimming took off 7 bases at V and 7 bases at J, with 10 bases between the two ends. The CDR3 runs to 10 residues. Germline CDR1 is SQVTM and CDR2 is ANQGSEA. CDR3 protein: CSARQIEAFF. The CDR3 DNA is TGCAGCGCTCGACAGATTGAAGCTTTCTTT.

This chain joins TRBV12-5 and TRBJ1-5; D is unclear. The CDR3 consists of 13 residues. Germline assignment: CDR1 LGHNT and CDR2 FRNRAP. With 1 base removed from V and 6 bases from J, the gap between germline ends came to 7 bases. The DNA of the CDR3 is TGTGCTAGTGGTTTGGGGGAGTCTCAGCCCCAGCATTTT. Translating it yields CASGLGESQPQHF.

This chain connects TRBV5-1 to TRBJ2-7, with 11 bases matching TRBD1. The trim removed 5 bases at V and 7 bases at J, leaving 8 bases unmatched. Germline lookup yields CDR1 SGHRS and CDR2 YFSETQ. This CDR3 has 14 residues. CDR3 in amino acids: CASSTGQGGREQYF. CDR3 bases: TGCGCCAGCAGTACGGGACAGGGGGGAAGGGAGCAGTACTTC.

This chain uses TRBV5-1 with TRBJ1-6; D unclear. CDR1 is SGHRS and CDR2 is YFSETQ in the germline V gene. Deletions cut 4 bases from V and 4 bases from J, with 6 bases between. The CDR3 extends over 13 amino acids. The chain's CDR3 is CASSTGYNSPLHF. The CDR3 bases are TGCGCCAGCAGCACCGGTTATAATTCACCCCTCCACTTT.

V and J are TRBV6-5 and TRBJ1-2; D is undetermined. The V gene's germline CDR1 is MNHEY and CDR2 SVGAGI. The germline V and J ends were trimmed by 5 bases and 0 bases, with 7 bases remaining between them. This CDR3 is built from 13 residues. The CDR3 loop is CASSLYANYGYTF. The CDR3 nucleotides read TGTGCCAGCAGTCTGTATGCTAACTATGGCTACACCTTC.

For the CDR3, the DNA is TGCGCCAGCAGCTCCCCGACTAGTAGCACGGGCGAGCAGTACTTC. Its translation is CASSSPTSSTGEQYF. The chain recombines TRBV4-1 with TRBJ2-7, with TRBD2 as a possible D gene (6 bases). V dropped 5 bases and J dropped 6 bases, with 20 bases sitting between them. The germline gives CDR1 MGHRA, CDR2 YSYEKL. This CDR3 spans 15 amino acids.

V is TRBV5-1 and J is TRBJ1-2, with TRBD1 matching over 8 bases. V lost 4 bases to trimming and J lost 4 bases; unmatched junction nucleotides: 9. This CDR3 has 15 amino acids. Germline V lookup: CDR1 SGHRS, CDR2 YFSETQ. The DNA of the CDR3 is TGCGCCAGCAGCCCCGGGGCAGGGGGCACCTATGGCTACACCTTC. Amino acids: CASSPGAGGTYGYTF. The full variable domain, rest sourced from reference TRBV5-1 and TRBJ1-2, is KAGVTQTPRYLIKTRGQQVTLSCSPISGHRSVSWYQQTPGQGLQFLFEYFSETQRNKGNFPGRFSGRQFSNSRSEMNVSTLELGDSALYLCASSPGAGGTYGYTFGSGTRLTVV.

The rearrangement uses TRBV30 and TRBJ2-1; 14 positions agree with TRBD2. The length of the CDR3 is 13 residues. V dropped 1 base and J dropped 12; count of bases not matched to a gene: 2. Germline V gene lookup returns CDR1 GTSNPN and CDR2 SVGIG (reference sequence). The CDR3 protein is CAWSGTSGGPQFF. The CDR3 DNA sequence: TGTGCCTGGAGTGGGACTAGCGGGGGGCCGCAGTTCTTC.

As for this clone: Within the sample, other DNA sequences also encode this same CDR3. CDR3 protein: CASSVLQETQYF. For the CDR3, the DNA is TGTGCCAGCTCGGTTCTCCAAGAGACCCAGTACTTC. V usage is TRBV2 and J usage is TRBJ2-5; D unclear. The germline CDR1 and CDR2 sequences are SNHLY and FYNNEI. Trimming pared 8 bases from V and 1 base from J, leaving 8 bases between. This CDR3 is 12 amino acids long.

The J gene is TRBJ2-7, the V gene TRBV5-1; D possibly corresponds to TRBD1 (6 bases). The germline V gene encodes CDR1 SGHRS and CDR2 YFSETQ. V lost 1 base and J 5 bases, leaving 16 bases between the germline ends. CDR3 length: 15 amino acids. CDR3: CASSLNAGDVDEQYF. The CDR3 DNA follows: TGCGCCAGCAGCTTGAACGCAGGGGACGTCGACGAGCAGTACTTC.